This entry lists 18 T cell receptor beta chains sequenced from one sample in a study of blood T cell repertoires in COVID-19. Repertoires were generated with immunoSEQ multiplex PCR, while TCRdb's copy carries only in-frame clones and drops some. The sample records roughly 200,000 clones, about 88% being singletons. The specimen sequenced was PBMCs or T cells enriched from blood (not recorded which). These receptors were collected from a woman between 25 and 40 years old who had been exposed to COVID-19.

The gene calls are TRBV29-1 and TRBJ1-1; D possibly corresponds to TRBD1 (5 bases). The length of the CDR3 is 13 residues. Germline assignment: CDR1 SQVTM and CDR2 ANQGSEA. Trimming cost V 2 bases and J 7 bases, with 14 bases left between them. CDR3 coding DNA: TGCAGCGTTGAATGGCAGGGATTTGGTGAAGCTTTCTTT. Translated: CSVEWQGFGEAFF.

The chain carries TRBV5-1 and TRBJ1-5; TRBD1 might be the D (5 bases). Trimming cost V 5 bases and J 1 base, with 13 bases left between them. CDR3 length equals 15 residues. CDR1 is SGHRS and CDR2 is YFSETQ in the germline V gene. CDR3 residues: CASRAFSGSNQPQHF. CDR3 DNA sequence: TGCGCCAGCAGGGCATTTTCAGGGAGCAATCAGCCCCAGCATTTT. The full variable domain, in which reference TRBV5-1 and TRBJ1-5 provide the parts outside the CDR3, is KAGVTQTPRYLIKTRGQQVTLSCSPISGHRSVSWYQQTPGQGLQFLFEYFSETQRNKGNFPGRFSGRQFSNSRSEMNVSTLELGDSALYLCASRAFSGSNQPQHFGDGTRLSIL.

In nucleotides, the CDR3 is TGTGCCAGATACCTGACAGGCTCTAATGAAAAACTGTTTTTT. Residues: CARYLTGSNEKLFF. The chain combines TRBV5-3 with TRBJ1-4, with a possible D match to TRBD1 (6 bases). TRBV5-3 is known as an ORF, though its function is uncertain. Trimming stripped 7 bases from V and 3 bases from J, with 13 bases between. CDR3 length: 14 residues.

This rearrangement joins TRBV9 to TRBJ1-2; TRBD1 matches at 11 bases. Germline lookup yields CDR1 SGDLS and CDR2 YYNGEE. This CDR3 is 15 amino acids long. Trimming removed 1 base from V and 6 bases from J; junction bases left unmatched: 5. The DNA for the CDR3 is TGTGCCAGCAGCGTACCGGGACAGGGGGTAGATGGCTACACCTTC. Translation gives CASSVPGQGVDGYTF. The full variable domain, its missing parts supplied by reference TRBV9 and TRBJ1-2, is DSGVTQTPKHLITATGQRVTLRCSPRSGDLSVYWYQQSLDQGLQFLIQYYNGEERAKGNILERFSAQQFPDLHSELNLSSLELGDSALYFCASSVPGQGVDGYTFGSGTRLTVV.

This clone was detected only once. This chain links TRBV27 with TRBJ1-6; no reliable D call. This CDR3 region has 14 residues. The V end lost 6 bases, the J end lost 6 bases, and 12 bases lay between the germline ends. Germline V gene lookup returns CDR1 MNHEY and CDR2 SMNVEV (reference sequence). The chain's CDR3 is CASSSGRINSPLHF. The CDR3 nucleotides read TGTGCCAGCAGCTCGGGTAGGATTAATTCACCCCTCCACTTT.

This rearrangement joins TRBV5-1 to TRBJ2-3; the match to TRBD2 covers 10 bases. Looked up from germline, CDR1 is SGHRS and CDR2 is YFSETQ. The CDR3 sequence is 16 residues long. V was pared by 2 bases and J by 7 bases, with 10 bases of the junction left unmatched. CDR3 in DNA: TGCGCCAGCAGCTTTAGTAGCGGGGGGTCCTTGAATACGCAGTATTTT. Its translation: CASSFSSGGSLNTQYF. Full variable domain (remainder filled in from reference TRBV5-1 and TRBJ2-3): KAGVTQTPRYLIKTRGQQVTLSCSPISGHRSVSWYQQTPGQGLQFLFEYFSETQRNKGNFPGRFSGRQFSNSRSEMNVSTLELGDSALYLCASSFSSGGSLNTQYFGPGTRLTVL.

Points on this clone: One junction end does not reproduce the germline sequence, and a read error may be involved. CDR3 protein: CAWSVGPRTDF. The CDR3 nucleotides are TGTGCCTGGAGTGTTGGGCCGAGGACAGACTTC. The chain couples TRBV30 to TRBJ2-7; weak D call: TRBD1 (6 bases). CDR1 is GTSNPN, CDR2 SVGIG, per germline (reference sequence). The CDR3 totals 11 residues.

The chain links TRBV5-6 to TRBJ1-2; TRBD1 is a possible D gene (5 bases). Germline loops: CDR1 SGHDT, CDR2 YYEEEE. V lost 0 bases, J lost 6 bases, and 6 bases lay in between. The CDR3 covers 12 residues. CDR3: CASSLEDNGYTF. The CDR3 coding sequence is TGTGCCAGCAGCTTGGAGGACAATGGCTACACCTTC.

V usage is TRBV4-1 and J usage is TRBJ2-3; D not resolved. V dropped 0 bases and J dropped 6 bases, with 13 bases sitting between them. The CDR3 totals 15 residues. The germline V gene has CDR1 MGHRA and CDR2 YSYEKL. CDR3 in DNA: TGCGCCAGCAGCCAAGAGTCCGCTTCGGTTGATACGCAGTATTTT. Protein: CASSQESASVDTQYF.

The V and J genes are TRBV19 and TRBJ2-1; weak D call: TRBD1 (6 bases). CDR1 is LNHDA and CDR2 is SQIVND in the germline V gene (reference sequence). V lost 6 bases and J 0 bases, leaving 9 bases between the germline ends. The CDR3 contains 14 residues. The CDR3 here is CASRPTGSYNEQFF. The DNA of the CDR3 is TGTGCCAGTAGACCGACAGGCTCCTACAATGAGCAGTTCTTC.

The V gene is TRBV5-1, the J gene TRBJ1-2; 7 bases map to TRBD1. This CDR3 spans 16 amino acids. CDR1 is SGHRS, CDR2 YFSETQ, per germline. V lost 2 bases and J lost 6; bases outside the gene matches: 13. The CDR3 sequence is CASSFESTGVGDGYTF. For the CDR3, the DNA is TGCGCCAGCAGCTTCGAATCCACAGGGGTTGGAGATGGCTACACCTTC.

The chain recombines TRBV30 with TRBJ2-7; 7 bases map to TRBD1. The CDR3 runs 15 residues. With 3 bases clipped from V and 4 bases from J, the junction kept 12 bases outside the gene matches. CDR1 and CDR2 from the germline V gene are GTSNPN and SVGIG (reference sequence). The CDR3 region is CAWRGTDRVRYEQYF. Written as DNA, the CDR3 is TGTGCCTGGAGGGGAACCGACAGGGTGAGATACGAGCAGTACTTC.

The chain carries TRBV9 and TRBJ2-3; 7 nucleotides match TRBD2. The V gene end was trimmed by 4 bases and the J gene end by 6 bases; junction bases not matched to a gene: 11. The CDR3 has 15 amino acids. Germline CDR1 SGDLS, CDR2 YYNGEE. CDR3 DNA: TGTGCCAGCAGCCTTGAAGCGGGGCCGAGGGATACGCAGTATTTT. Its translation is CASSLEAGPRDTQYF.

In this sample, this clone turned up once. The chain employs TRBV7-9 and TRBJ1-2; D perhaps matches TRBD1 (6 bases). Germline V gene sequence: CDR1 SEHNR, CDR2 FQNEAQ (reference sequence). V was clipped by 0 bases and J by 5 bases, with 22 bases between them. The CDR3 has 18 amino acids. The CDR3 spells CASSLAGGRIGFGYGYTF. Written as DNA, the CDR3 is TGTGCCAGCAGCTTAGCGGGGGGGCGCATAGGTTTTGGATATGGCTACACCTTC.

The J gene is TRBJ2-3, the V gene TRBV5-1; the D is unclear. This CDR3 has 14 amino acids. Trimming left V 5 bases short and J 2 bases short, with 12 bases between. The germline gives CDR1 SGHRS, CDR2 YFSETQ. The DNA for the CDR3 is TGCGCCAGCAGGTTACGACAATCCACAGATACGCAGTATTTT. Protein sequence: CASRLRQSTDTQYF.

This clone was seen just once. The chain combines TRBV11-3 with TRBJ2-7, with 11 bases fitting TRBD1. Germline lookup yields CDR1 SGHNT and CDR2 YENEEA. The CDR3 has 14 residues. V was pared by 6 bases and J by 6 bases, with 7 bases of the junction left unmatched. DNA of the CDR3: TGTGCCAGCAGTTATACCGGGACAGGGGGCGAGCAGTACTTC. Translation: CASSYTGTGGEQYF.

J is TRBJ1-5 and V is TRBV19; no definite D call. The CDR3 runs to 13 residues. V was clipped by 5 bases and J by 4 bases, with 9 bases between them. Germline V gives CDR1 LNHDA, CDR2 SQIVND (reference sequence). Here the CDR3 reads CASSFRQNQPQHF. The CDR3, as DNA: TGTGCCAGTAGTTTCAGGCAAAATCAGCCCCAGCATTTT.

V gene TRBV7-3 combines with J gene TRBJ2-3; D remains ambiguous. V was shortened by 0 bases and J by 6 bases, with 13 bases between the two germline ends. Looked up from germline, CDR1 is SGHTA and CDR2 is FQGTGA. The CDR3 length is 15 residues. The DNA of the CDR3 is TGTGCCAGCAGCTTAACTCCGGCAGTCGGGGATACGCAGTATTTT. This codes for CASSLTPAVGDTQYF.